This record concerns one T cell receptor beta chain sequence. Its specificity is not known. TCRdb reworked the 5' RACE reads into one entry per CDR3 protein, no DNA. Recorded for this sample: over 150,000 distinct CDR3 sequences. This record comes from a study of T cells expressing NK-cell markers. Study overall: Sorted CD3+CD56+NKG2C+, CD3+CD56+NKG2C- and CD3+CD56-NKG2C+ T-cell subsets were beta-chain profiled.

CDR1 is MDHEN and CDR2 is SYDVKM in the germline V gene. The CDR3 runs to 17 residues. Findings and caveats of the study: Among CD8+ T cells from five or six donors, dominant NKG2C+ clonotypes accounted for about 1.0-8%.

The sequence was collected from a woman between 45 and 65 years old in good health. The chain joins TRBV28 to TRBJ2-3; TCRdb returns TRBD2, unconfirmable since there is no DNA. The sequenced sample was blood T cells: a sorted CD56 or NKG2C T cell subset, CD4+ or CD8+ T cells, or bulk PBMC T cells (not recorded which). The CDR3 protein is CATQLAGGPAGTDTQYF.